Detailed here is one T cell receptor (beta chain). Its antigen is not known. Clones were sequenced by immunoSEQ multiplex PCR, and TCRdb holds only the in-frame ones, with some missing. The table lists 30,000 to 40,000 clones, roughly 81% of them singletons, with 0.8% to 1.1% in the top ten. During colonoscopy, one to two rectal pinch biopsies were collected. These data are taken from a study of pediatric ulcerative colitis. Study results and caveats: Ulcerative colitis patients shared more blood-rectal clones than controls.

The CDR3 has 13 residues. Trimming cost V 3 bases and J 6 bases, with 12 bases left between them. Per germline, CDR1 SGHVS and CDR2 FNYEAQ. This chain links TRBV7-6 with TRBJ2-7; possibly TRBD2 for D (6 bases). This clonotype originated in a boy aged 5-17 years with mild ulcerative colitis. The sample was gut tissue. In DNA, the CDR3 is TGTGCCAGCAGCTTTCTCAGGGAGGCCGAGCAGTACTTC. Translation gives CASSFLREAEQYF. The variable domain in full, completed from reference TRBV7-6 and TRBJ2-7, reads GAGVSQSPRYKVTKRGQDVALRCDPISGHVSLYWYRQALGQGPEFLTYFNYEAQQDKSGLPNDRFSAERPEGSISTLTIQRTEQRDSAMYRCASSFLREAEQYFGPGTRLTVT.